Shown below are 9 T cell receptor beta chains from a single sample sequenced in a study of cytomegalovirus exposure and HLA in healthy donors. A multiplex PCR was run with 60 Vbeta primers and 13 Jbeta primers. Only in-frame clones appear in the TCRdb table, and some are missing; sequencing was by immunoSEQ multiplex PCR. The top ten clones hold 2.5% to 3% of a sample with roughly 110,000 clones, roughly 82% of them seen once. Sequenced input: PBMCs. The receptors derive from a male donor in good health and CMV-seropositive.

The chain carries TRBV2 and TRBJ2-7; 10 nucleotides align to TRBD2. The CDR3 extends over 15 amino acids. Germline trimming cut 5 bases from V and 1 base from J; bases unmatched to any gene: 5. Looked up from germline, CDR1 is SNHLY and CDR2 is FYNNEI. The DNA for the CDR3 is TGTGCCAGCAGTTCCGGGACTAGCGTATCCTACGAGCAGTACTTC. It specifies CASSSGTSVSYEQYF.

This sequence joins TRBV7-2 and TRBJ2-5; D call uncertain. The length of the CDR3 is 11 residues. CDR1 SGHTA and CDR2 FQGNSA come from the germline V gene. The V and J ends lost 5 bases and 5 bases respectively, with 6 bases between them. The CDR3 coding sequence is TGTGCCAGCAGCCCCGGGGAGACCCAGTACTTC. Protein: CASSPGETQYF.

The chain couples TRBV5-1 to TRBJ2-3; 7 bases are shared with TRBD2. The CDR3 is 18 residues long. J was trimmed by 0 bases and V by 0 bases; bases with no gene match: 10. Germline lookup yields CDR1 SGHRS and CDR2 YFSETQ. CDR3 coding DNA: TGCGCCAGCAGCTTGGCCCCAACTAGCGACACTAGCACAGATACGCAGTATTTT. It specifies CASSLAPTSDTSTDTQYF. Using reference TRBV5-1 and TRBJ2-3 for the parts outside the CDR3, the full variable domain is KAGVTQTPRYLIKTRGQQVTLSCSPISGHRSVSWYQQTPGQGLQFLFEYFSETQRNKGNFPGRFSGRQFSNSRSEMNVSTLELGDSALYLCASSLAPTSDTSTDTQYFGPGTRLTVL.

The chain is built from TRBV7-6 and TRBJ1-5; no reliable D call. Germline V gives CDR1 SGHVS, CDR2 FNYEAQ. Trimming left V 1 base short and J 0 bases short, with 7 bases between. The CDR3 sequence is 15 residues long. The CDR3 bases are TGTGCCAGCAGCTTAGGTCCCTATAGCAATCAGCCCCAGCATTTT. It specifies CASSLGPYSNQPQHF.

The gene calls are TRBV11-1 and TRBJ1-1; 10 bases fit TRBD1. V shed 6 bases and J 5 bases; nucleotides not matched to a gene: 6. The germline gives CDR1 SGHAT, CDR2 FQDESV (reference sequence). This CDR3 is built from 14 residues. The CDR3 is CASRRDRGHTEAFF. The CDR3 DNA reads TGTGCCAGCAGACGTGACAGGGGGCATACTGAAGCTTTCTTT.

As to this clone: The junction differs from germline at one of its ends, possibly a read error. V gene TRBV7-9 combines with J gene TRBJ1-4, with unresolved D. Germline V gene data show CDR1 as SEHNR and CDR2 as FQNEAQ (reference sequence). This CDR3 has 12 residues. In DNA form, the CDR3 reads TGTTCCAGCAGCTTATTTGGGGAGAAACTGTTTTTT. Translating gives CSSSLFGEKLFF. The full variable domain, completed using reference TRBV7-9 and TRBJ1-4, is DTGVSQNPRHKITKRGQNVTFRCDPISEHNRLYWYRQTLGQGPEFLTYFQNEAQLEKSRLLSDRFSAERPKGSFSTLEIQRTEQGDSAMYLCSSSLFGEKLFFGSGTQLSVL.

V and J are TRBV2 and TRBJ1-5, with 7 positions matching TRBD1. In germline, CDR1 is SNHLY, CDR2 FYNNEI. CDR3 length: 15 amino acids. Germline trimming cut 1 base from V and 7 bases from J; bases unmatched to any gene: 7. CDR3 sequence (DNA): TGTGCCAGCAGTGAAGAGACAGGGATTTACCAGCCCCAGCATTTT. This codes for CASSEETGIYQPQHF.

The chain combines TRBV25-1 with TRBJ1-1; 7 bases fit TRBD1. The CDR3 spans 15 residues. Unmatched junction bases numbered 4, after V lost 2 bases and J lost 1 base. Per the germline V gene, CDR1 is MGHDK and CDR2 is SYGVNS. For the CDR3, the DNA is TGTGCCAGCAGTGAACCCAGGGGGTGGAACACTGAAGCTTTCTTT. The encoded protein is CASSEPRGWNTEAFF. The entire variable domain, with the rest obtained from reference TRBV25-1 and TRBJ1-1, is as follows: EADIYQTPRYLVIGTGKKITLECSQTMGHDKMYWYQQDPGMELHLIHYSYGVNSTEKGDLSSESTVSRIRTEHFPLTLESARPSHTSQYLCASSEPRGWNTEAFFGQGTRLTVV.

The chain combines TRBV29-1 with TRBJ1-2, with D maybe TRBD1 (5 bases). CDR3 length: 15 residues. CDR1 is SQVTM and CDR2 is ANQGSEA in the germline V gene. With 4 bases removed from V and 2 bases from J, the gap between germline ends came to 17 bases. CDR3 sequence: CSVVETDSQNYGYTF. The CDR3 nucleotides read TGCAGCGTTGTAGAAACTGACAGCCAAAACTATGGCTACACCTTC.